The sequence of this T cell receptor beta chain was determined in a study of control samples from healthy donors and cancer patients. The CDR3 extends over 14 amino acids. V was clipped by 7 bases and J by 9 bases, with 19 bases between them. The repertoire was sequenced with immunoSEQ multiplex PCR; TCRdb's copy has only in-frame clones and lacks some. In the table there are approximately 100,000 clones, around nine tenths of which are singletons. This TCR was recovered from a man aged 30-40 years in good health. Sequencing was carried out using blood. This chain links TRBV6-7 with TRBJ2-1; D is unclear. TRBV6-7 is identified as an open reading frame with a role that is uncertain. The chain's CDR3 is CASKWICLDAEQFF. CDR3 nucleotides: TGTGCCAGCAAATGGATCTGCTTGGACGCTGAGCAGTTCTTC.